This T cell receptor beta chain was recovered during a study of CD8 T cells in Susac syndrome. J lost 0 bases, V lost 0 bases, and 6 bases had no gene match. The CDR3 runs to 17 residues. Germline CDR1 is MNHEY and CDR2 is SMNVEV (reference sequence). Random-hexamer reverse transcription was applied to about 0.45 to 1 ug RNA. The amplification used immunoSEQ multiplex PCR on TCR beta CDR3; it spanned 54 Vbeta and 13 Jbeta. TCRdb called the immunoSEQ multiplex PCR reads again in MiXCR, with one record for every CDR3 protein. The table shows more than 20,000 distinct CDR3 sequences, with approximately 93% occurring only once.

The gene calls are TRBV27 and TRBJ1-2; TRBD1 agrees at 8 bases. This TCR came from a human donor in good health. The sample was CD8+ T cells from PBMCs. CDR3 protein: CASSLSRRGPANYGYTF. The CDR3 DNA is TGTGCCAGCAGTTTATCCCGCAGGGGGCCCGCTAACTATGGCTACACCTTC.